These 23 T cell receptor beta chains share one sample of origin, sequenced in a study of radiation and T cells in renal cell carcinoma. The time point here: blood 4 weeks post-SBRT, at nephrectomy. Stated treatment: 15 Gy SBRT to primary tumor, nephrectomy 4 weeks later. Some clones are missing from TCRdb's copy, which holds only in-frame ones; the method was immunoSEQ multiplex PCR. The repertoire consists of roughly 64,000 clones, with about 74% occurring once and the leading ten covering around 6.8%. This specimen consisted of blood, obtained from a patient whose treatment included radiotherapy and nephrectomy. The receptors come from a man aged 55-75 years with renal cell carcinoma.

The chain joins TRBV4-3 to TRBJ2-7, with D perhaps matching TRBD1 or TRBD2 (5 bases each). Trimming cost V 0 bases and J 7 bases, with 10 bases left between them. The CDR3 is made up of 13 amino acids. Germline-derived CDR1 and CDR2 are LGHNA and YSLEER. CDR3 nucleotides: TGCGCCAGCAGCCAAGAGACTTGGGGGGAGCAGTACTTC. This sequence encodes CASSQETWGEQYF.

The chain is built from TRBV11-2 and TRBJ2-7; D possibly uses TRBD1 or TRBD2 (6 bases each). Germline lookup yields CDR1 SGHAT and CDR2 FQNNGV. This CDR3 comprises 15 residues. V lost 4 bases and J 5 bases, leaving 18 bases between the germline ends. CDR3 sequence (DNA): TGTGCCAGCAGCTCTTTGGGGGGCGGGTTCGACGAGCAGTACTTC. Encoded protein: CASSSLGGGFDEQYF.

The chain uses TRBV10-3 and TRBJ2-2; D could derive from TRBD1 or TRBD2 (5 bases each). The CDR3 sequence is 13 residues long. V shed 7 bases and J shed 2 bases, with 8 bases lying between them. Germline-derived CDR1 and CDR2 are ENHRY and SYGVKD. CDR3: CAINRGNTGELFF. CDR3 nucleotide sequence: TGTGCCATCAATCGGGGCAACACCGGGGAGCTGTTTTTT.

Here the CDR3 reads CASSLLGDSNQPQHF. CDR3 DNA sequence: TGCGCCAGCAGCTTATTAGGGGATAGCAATCAGCCCCAGCATTTT. The V gene is TRBV5-1, the J gene TRBJ1-5; tentatively, D is TRBD1 (5 bases). V was pared by 2 bases and J by 0 bases, with 9 bases between. Germline CDR1 is SGHRS and CDR2 is YFSETQ. The CDR3 loop spans 15 amino acids.

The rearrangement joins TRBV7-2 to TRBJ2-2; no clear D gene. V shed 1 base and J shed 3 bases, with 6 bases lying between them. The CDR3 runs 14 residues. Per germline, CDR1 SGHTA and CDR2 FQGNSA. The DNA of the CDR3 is TGTGCCAGCAGCTTAGAATGGGACACCGGGGAGCTGTTTTTT. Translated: CASSLEWDTGELFF.

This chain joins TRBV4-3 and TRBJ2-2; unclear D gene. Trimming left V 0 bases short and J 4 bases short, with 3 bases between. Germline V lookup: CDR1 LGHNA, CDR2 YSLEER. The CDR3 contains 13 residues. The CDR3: CASSQEFTGELFF. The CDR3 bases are TGCGCCAGCAGCCAAGAATTCACCGGGGAGCTGTTTTTT.

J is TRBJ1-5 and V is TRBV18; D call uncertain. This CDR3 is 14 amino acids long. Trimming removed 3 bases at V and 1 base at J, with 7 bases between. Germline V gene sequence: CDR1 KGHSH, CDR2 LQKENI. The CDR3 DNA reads TGTGCCAGCTCACCCATCGACAGCAATCAGCCCCAGCATTTT. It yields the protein CASSPIDSNQPQHF.

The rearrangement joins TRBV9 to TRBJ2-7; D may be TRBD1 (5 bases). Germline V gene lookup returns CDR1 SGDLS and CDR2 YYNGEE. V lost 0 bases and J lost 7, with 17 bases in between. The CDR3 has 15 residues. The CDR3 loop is CASSVGAGAKREQYF. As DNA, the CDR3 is TGTGCCAGCAGCGTAGGGGCTGGGGCGAAGAGGGAGCAGTACTTC.

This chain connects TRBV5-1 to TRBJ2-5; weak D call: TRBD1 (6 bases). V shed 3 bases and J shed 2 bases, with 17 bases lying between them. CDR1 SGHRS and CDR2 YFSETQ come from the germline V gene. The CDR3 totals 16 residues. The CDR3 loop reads CASSSTGTLYQETQYF. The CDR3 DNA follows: TGCGCCAGCAGCTCCACCGGGACATTGTATCAAGAGACCCAGTACTTC. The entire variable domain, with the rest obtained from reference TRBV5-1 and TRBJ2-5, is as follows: KAGVTQTPRYLIKTRGQQVTLSCSPISGHRSVSWYQQTPGQGLQFLFEYFSETQRNKGNFPGRFSGRQFSNSRSEMNVSTLELGDSALYLCASSSTGTLYQETQYFGPGTRLLVL.

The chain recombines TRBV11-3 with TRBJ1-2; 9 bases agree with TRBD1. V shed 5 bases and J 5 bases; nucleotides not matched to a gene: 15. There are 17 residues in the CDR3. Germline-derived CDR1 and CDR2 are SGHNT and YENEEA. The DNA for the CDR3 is TGTGCCAGCAGCCCGACCTCTACCGGGACAGGGCTATATGGCTACACCTTC. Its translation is CASSPTSTGTGLYGYTF.

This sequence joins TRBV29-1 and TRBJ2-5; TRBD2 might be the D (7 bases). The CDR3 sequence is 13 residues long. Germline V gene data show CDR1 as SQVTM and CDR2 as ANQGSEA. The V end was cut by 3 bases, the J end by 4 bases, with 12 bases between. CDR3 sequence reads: CSVDGRGAETQYF. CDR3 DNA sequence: TGCAGCGTTGATGGGAGGGGGGCAGAGACCCAGTACTTC.

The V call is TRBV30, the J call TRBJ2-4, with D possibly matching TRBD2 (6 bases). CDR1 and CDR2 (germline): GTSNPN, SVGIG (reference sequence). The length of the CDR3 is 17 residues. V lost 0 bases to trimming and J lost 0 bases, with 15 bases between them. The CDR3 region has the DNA TGTGCCTGGAGTGTACCCCCGGGACTTCTAGCCAAAAACATTCAGTACTTC. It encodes CAWSVPPGLLAKNIQYF. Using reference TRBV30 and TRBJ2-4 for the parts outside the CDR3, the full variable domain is SQTIHQWPATLVQPVGSPLSLECTVEGTSNPNLYWYRQAAGRGLQLLFYSVGIGQISSEVPQNLSASRPQDRQFILSSKKLLLSDSGFYLCAWSVPPGLLAKNIQYFGAGTRLSVL.

The CDR3 is CASSLYPGQLQETQYF. In DNA form, the CDR3 reads TGTGCCAGCAGCTTATATCCCGGACAGTTACAAGAGACCCAGTACTTC. V and J are TRBV11-2 and TRBJ2-5, with D tentatively TRBD1 (6 bases). The CDR3 length is 16 residues. Germline V gives CDR1 SGHAT, CDR2 FQNNGV. The V end was cut by 2 bases, the J end by 2 bases, with 15 bases between.

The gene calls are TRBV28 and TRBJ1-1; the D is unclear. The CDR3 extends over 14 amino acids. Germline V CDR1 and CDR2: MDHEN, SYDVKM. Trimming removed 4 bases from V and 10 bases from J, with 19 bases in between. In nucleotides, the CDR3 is TGTGCCAGCAGTTCCAATACTATGGTAATGGGAGCTTTCTTT. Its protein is CASSSNTMVMGAFF.

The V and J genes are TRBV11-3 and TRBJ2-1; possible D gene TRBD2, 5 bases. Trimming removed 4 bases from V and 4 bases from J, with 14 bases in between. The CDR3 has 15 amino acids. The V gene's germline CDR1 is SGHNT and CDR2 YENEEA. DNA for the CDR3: TGTGCCAGCAGCTCACCCCTGGACTTTTACAATGAGCAGTTCTTC. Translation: CASSSPLDFYNEQFF.

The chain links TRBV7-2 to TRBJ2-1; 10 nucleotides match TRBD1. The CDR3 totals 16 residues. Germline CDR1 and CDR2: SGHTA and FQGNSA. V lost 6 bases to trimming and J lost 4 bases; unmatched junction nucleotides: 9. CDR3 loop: CASRALTGGAYNEQFF. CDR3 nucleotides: TGTGCCAGCAGGGCCCTGACAGGGGGCGCTTACAATGAGCAGTTCTTC.

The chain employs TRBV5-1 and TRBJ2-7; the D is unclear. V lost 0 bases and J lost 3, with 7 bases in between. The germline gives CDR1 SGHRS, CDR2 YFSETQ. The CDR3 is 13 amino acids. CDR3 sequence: CASSLAVNYEQYF. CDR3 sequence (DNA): TGCGCCAGCAGCTTGGCGGTCAACTACGAGCAGTACTTC.

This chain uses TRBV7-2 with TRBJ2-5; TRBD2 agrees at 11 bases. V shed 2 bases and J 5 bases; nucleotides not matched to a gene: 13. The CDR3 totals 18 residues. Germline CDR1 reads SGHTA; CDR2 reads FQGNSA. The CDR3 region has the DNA TGTGCCAGCAGCTTAACTAGCGGGGGAGCCCTTCGGGGGGAGACCCAGTACTTC. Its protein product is CASSLTSGGALRGETQYF.

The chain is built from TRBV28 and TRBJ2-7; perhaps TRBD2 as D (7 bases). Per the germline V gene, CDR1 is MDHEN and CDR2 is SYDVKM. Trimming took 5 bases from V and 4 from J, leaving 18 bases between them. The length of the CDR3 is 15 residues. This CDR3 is CASSPLGGDHYEQYF. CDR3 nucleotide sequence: TGTGCCAGCAGTCCCCTAGGGGGGGACCATTACGAGCAGTACTTC.

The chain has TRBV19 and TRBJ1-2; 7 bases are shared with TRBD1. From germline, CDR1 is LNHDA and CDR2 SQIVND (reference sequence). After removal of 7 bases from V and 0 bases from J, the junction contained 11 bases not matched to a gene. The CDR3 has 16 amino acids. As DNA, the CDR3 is TGTGCCAGTACCCGGGACAGCCAACGACCTAACTATGGCTACACCTTC. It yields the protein CASTRDSQRPNYGYTF.

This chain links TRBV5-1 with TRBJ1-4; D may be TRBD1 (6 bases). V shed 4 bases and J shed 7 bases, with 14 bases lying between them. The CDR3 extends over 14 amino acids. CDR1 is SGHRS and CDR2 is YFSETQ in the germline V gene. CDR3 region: CASSTQGLGEKLFF. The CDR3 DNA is TGCGCCAGCAGCACCCAGGGGCTTGGTGAAAAACTGTTTTTT. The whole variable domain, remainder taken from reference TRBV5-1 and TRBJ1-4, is KAGVTQTPRYLIKTRGQQVTLSCSPISGHRSVSWYQQTPGQGLQFLFEYFSETQRNKGNFPGRFSGRQFSNSRSEMNVSTLELGDSALYLCASSTQGLGEKLFFGSGTQLSVL.

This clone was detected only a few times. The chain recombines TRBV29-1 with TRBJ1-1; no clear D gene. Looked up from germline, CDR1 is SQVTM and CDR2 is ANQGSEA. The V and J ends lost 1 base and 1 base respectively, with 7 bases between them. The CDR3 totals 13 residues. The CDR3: CSVEGTANTEAFF. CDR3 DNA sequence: TGCAGCGTTGAAGGGACGGCGAACACTGAAGCTTTCTTT.

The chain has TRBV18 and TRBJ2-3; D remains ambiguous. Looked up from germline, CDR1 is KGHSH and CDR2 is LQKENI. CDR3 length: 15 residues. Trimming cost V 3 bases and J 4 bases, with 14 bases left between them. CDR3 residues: CASSPLPDLADTQYF. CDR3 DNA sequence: TGTGCCAGCTCACCCCTCCCTGATCTCGCAGATACGCAGTATTTT.